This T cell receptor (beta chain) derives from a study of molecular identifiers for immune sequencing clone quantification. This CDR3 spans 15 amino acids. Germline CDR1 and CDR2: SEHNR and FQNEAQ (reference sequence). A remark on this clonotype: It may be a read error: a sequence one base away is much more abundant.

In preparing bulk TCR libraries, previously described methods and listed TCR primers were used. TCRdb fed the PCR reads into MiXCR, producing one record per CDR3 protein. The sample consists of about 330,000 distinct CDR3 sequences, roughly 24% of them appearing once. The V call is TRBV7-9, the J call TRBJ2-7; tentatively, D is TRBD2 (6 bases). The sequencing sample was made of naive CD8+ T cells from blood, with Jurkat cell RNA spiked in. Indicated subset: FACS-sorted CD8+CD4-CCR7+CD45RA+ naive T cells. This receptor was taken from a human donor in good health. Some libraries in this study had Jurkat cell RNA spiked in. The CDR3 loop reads CASSLALQMEGERYF. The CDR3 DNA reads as TGTGCCAGCAGCTTAGCCCTACAGATGGAGGGTGAGCGGTACTTC.